The clone carrying this T cell receptor (beta chain) showed up just a few times. CDR1 is MNHEY and CDR2 is SVGAGI in the germline V gene. The CDR3 covers 14 residues. Trimming stripped 2 bases from V and 2 bases from J, with 10 bases between. The source of the sample is a study of blood T cell repertoires in COVID-19. TCRdb's copy holds only in-frame clones and misses some; the assay was immunoSEQ multiplex PCR. The repertoire holds about 76,000 clones, with 82% as singletons. The chain employs TRBV6-5 and TRBJ2-7; D ambiguous. The source is a human donor in a cohort sampled during active COVID-19. Sequencing was done on a sample of peripheral blood. The CDR3 sequence: CASSYRTDTYEQYF. The CDR3 DNA follows: TGTGCCAGCAGTTACAGAACAGACACCTACGAGCAGTACTTC.